This TCR beta chain was recovered during a study of T cell changes during pregnancy in multiple sclerosis (dated by TCRdb to between 2018 and 2020). Notes on the research overall: The study looked at changes in the T cell repertoire across pregnancy in women with multiple sclerosis.

Receptor amplification or capture employed the immunoSEQ multiplex PCR assay. This immuneACCESS table, as held by TCRdb, lists in-frame sequences with V and J called but not all clones. Of the missing ones, under half trace to an unresolved V gene in checked studies; the others have no known cause. The table for this sample lists 50,000 to 65,000 clones; 88% of them were counted only once. The ten largest clones add up to over 1.5% of the sample. Points on this clone: The specificity of this receptor is unknown. Base qualities are missing; no much larger clone stands one base away.

V trim: 4 bases; J trim: 7 bases; unmatched bases: 8. CDR1 SGHRS and CDR2 YFSETQ were looked up in the germline V gene. Measured from the cysteine to the phenylalanine, the CDR3 is 15 residues long. Here the CDR3 DNA is all that survives: 45 bases in frame from base 1. The TCR was taken from a female donor with multiple sclerosis, enrolled in a pregnancy study. The chain joins TRBV5-1 to TRBJ2-5; 12 central bases correspond to TRBD1. The sample here was peripheral blood, taken in the first trimester of pregnancy. The nucleotide sequence reads as follows: TGCGCCAGCAGCAGCGGGACAGGGGGCGTTGGGACCCAGTACTTC. Translated, this is CASSSGTGGVGTQYF.